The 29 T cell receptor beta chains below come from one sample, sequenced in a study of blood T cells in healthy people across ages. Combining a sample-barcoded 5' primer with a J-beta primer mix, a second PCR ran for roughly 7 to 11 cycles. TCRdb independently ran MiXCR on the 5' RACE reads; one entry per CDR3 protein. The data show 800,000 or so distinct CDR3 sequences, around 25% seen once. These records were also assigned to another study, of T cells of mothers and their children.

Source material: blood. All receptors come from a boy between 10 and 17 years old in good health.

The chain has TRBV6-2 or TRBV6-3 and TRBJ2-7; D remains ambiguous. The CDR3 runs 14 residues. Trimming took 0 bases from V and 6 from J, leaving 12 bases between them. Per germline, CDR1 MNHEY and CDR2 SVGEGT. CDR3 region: CASSYSRVLSEQYF. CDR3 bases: TGTGCCAGCAGTTACTCTCGGGTACTTAGCGAGCAGTACTTC.

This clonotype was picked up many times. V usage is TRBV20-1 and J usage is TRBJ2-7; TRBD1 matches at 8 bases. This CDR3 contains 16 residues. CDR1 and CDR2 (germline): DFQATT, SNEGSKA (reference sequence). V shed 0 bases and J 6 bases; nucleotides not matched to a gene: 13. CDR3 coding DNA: TGCAGTGCTAGAGATATAGAAGGACAGGGCCTCCTCGAGCAGTACTTC. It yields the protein CSARDIEGQGLLEQYF.

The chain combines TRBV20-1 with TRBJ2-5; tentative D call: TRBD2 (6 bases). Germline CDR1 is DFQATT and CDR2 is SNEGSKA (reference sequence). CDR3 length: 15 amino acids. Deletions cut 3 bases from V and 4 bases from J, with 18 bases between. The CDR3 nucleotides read TGCAGTGCTAGCCCTCCGGGAGCGGGCCGAGAGACCCAGTACTTC. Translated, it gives CSASPPGAGRETQYF.

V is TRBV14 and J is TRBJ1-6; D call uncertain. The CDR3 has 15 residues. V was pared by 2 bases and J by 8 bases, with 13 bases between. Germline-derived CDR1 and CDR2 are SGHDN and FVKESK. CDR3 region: CASSQLTDYYSPLHF. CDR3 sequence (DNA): TGTGCCAGCAGCCAATTAACAGATTACTATTCACCCCTCCACTTT. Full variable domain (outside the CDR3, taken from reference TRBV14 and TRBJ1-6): EAGVTQFPSHSVIEKGQTVTLRCDPISGHDNLYWYRRVMGKEIKFLLHFVKESKQDESGMPNNRFLAERTGGTYSTLKVQPAELEDSGVYFCASSQLTDYYSPLHFGNGTRLTVT.

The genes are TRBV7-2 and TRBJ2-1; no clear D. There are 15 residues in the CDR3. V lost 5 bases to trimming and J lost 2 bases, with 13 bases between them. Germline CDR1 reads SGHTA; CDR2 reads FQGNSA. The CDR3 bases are TGTGCCAGCAGCGCCGCTCCGGACGCCTACAATGAGCAGTTCTTC. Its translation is CASSAAPDAYNEQFF. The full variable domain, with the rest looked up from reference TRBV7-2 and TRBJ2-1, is GAGVSQSPSNKVTEKGKDVELRCDPISGHTALYWYRQSLGQGLEFLIYFQGNSAPDKSGLPSDRFSAERTGGSVSTLTIQRTQQEDSAVYLCASSAAPDAYNEQFFGPGTRLTVL.

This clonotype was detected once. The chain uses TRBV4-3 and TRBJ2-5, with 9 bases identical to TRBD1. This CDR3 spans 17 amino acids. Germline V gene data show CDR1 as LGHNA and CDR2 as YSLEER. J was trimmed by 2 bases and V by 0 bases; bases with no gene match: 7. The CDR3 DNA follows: TGCGCCAGCAGCCAAGATTTTTGGACAGGGGCTCAAGAGACCCAGTACTTC. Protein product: CASSQDFWTGAQETQYF.

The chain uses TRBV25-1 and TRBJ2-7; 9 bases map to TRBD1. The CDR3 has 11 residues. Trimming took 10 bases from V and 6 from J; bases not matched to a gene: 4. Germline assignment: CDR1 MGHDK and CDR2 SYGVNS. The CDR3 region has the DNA TGTGCCATAGAGACAGGGGGCGAGCAGTACTTC. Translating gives CAIETGGEQYF.

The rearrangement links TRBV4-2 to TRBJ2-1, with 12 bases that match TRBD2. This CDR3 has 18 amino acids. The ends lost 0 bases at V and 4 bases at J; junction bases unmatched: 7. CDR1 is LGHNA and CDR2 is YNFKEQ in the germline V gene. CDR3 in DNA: TGTGCCAGCAGCCAAGAAGTCGGCGGACTAGCGGGGTACAATGAGCAGTTCTTC. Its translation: CASSQEVGGLAGYNEQFF.

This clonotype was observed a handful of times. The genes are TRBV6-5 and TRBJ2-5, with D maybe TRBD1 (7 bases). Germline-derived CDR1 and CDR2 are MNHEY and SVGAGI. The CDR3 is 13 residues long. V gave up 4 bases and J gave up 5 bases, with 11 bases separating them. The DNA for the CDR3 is TGTGCCAGCAGTTGGAGGGGGCTTGAGACCCAGTACTTC. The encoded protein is CASSWRGLETQYF.

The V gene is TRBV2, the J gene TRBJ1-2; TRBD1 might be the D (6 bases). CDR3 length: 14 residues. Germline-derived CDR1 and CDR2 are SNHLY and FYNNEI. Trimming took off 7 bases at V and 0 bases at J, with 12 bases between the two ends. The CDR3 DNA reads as TGTGCCAGCACGCGGACAGTTACTAACTATGGCTACACCTTC. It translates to CASTRTVTNYGYTF.

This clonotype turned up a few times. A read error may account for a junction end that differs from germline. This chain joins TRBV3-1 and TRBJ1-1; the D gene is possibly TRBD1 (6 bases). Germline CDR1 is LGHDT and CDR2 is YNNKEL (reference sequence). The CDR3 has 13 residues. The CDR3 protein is CASTQEGGTEAFF. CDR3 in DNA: TGTGCCAGCACCCAAGAGGGGGGGACTGAAGCTTTCTTT.

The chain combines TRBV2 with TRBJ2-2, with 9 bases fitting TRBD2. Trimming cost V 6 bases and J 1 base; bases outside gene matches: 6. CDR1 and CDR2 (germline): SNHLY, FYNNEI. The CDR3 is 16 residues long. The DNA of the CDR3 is TGTGCCAGCAGCTTTCTTAGCGGGGGGAACACCGGGGAGCTGTTTTTT. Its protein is CASSFLSGGNTGELFF.

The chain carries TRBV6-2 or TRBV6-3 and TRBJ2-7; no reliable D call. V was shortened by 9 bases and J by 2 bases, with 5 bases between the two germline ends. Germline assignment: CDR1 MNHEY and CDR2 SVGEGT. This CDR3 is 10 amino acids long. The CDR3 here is CASATYEQYF. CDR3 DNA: TGTGCCAGTGCAACCTACGAGCAGTACTTC.

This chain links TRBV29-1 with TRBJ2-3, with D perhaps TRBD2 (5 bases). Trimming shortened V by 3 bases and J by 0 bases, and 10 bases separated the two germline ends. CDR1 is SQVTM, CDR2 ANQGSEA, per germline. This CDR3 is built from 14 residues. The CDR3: CSVDSGFSTDTQYF. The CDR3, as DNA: TGCAGCGTTGACTCGGGGTTTAGCACAGATACGCAGTATTTT.

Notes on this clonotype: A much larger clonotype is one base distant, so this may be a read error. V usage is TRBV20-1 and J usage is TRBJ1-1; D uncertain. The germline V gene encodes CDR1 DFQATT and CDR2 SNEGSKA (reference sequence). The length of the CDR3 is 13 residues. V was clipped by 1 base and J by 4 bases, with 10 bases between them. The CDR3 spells CSARVLEFTEAFF. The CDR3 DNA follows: TGCAGTGCTAGAGTCTTAGAGTTCACTGAAGCTTTCTTT.

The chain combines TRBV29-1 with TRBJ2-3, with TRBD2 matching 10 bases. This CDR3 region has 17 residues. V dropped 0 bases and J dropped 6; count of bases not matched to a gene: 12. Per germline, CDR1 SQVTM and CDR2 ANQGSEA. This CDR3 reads CSVEDRELAGMVDTQYF. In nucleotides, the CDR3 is TGCAGCGTTGAAGATCGTGAACTAGCGGGAATGGTCGATACGCAGTATTTT.

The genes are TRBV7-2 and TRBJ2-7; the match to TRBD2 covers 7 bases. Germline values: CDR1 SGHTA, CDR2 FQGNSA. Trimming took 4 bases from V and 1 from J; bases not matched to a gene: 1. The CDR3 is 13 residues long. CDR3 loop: CASSWEGSYEQYF. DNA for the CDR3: TGTGCCAGCAGCTGGGAGGGGTCCTACGAGCAGTACTTC. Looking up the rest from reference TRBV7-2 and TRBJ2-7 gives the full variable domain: GAGVSQSPSNKVTEKGKDVELRCDPISGHTALYWYRQSLGQGLEFLIYFQGNSAPDKSGLPSDRFSAERTGGSVSTLTIQRTQQEDSAVYLCASSWEGSYEQYFGPGTRLTVT.

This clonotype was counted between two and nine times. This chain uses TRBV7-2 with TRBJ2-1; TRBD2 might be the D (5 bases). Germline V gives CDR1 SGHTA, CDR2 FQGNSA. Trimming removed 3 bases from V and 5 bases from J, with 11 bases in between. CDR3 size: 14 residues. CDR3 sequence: CASSLSGTHNEQFF. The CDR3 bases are TGTGCCAGCAGCTTGAGCGGAACGCACAATGAGCAGTTCTTC.

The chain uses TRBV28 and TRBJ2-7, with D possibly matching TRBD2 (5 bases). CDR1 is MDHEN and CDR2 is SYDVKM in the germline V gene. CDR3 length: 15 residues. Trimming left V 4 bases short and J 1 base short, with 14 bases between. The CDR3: CASSSPAGSSYEQYF. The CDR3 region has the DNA TGTGCCAGCAGTTCCCCGGCGGGTTCGTCCTACGAGCAGTACTTC.

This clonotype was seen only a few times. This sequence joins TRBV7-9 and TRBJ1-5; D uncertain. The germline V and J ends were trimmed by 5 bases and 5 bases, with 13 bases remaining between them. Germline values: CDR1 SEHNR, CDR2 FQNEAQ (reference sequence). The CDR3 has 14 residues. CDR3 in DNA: TGTGCCAGCAGCCCGCGCGGCGGAGATCAGCCCCAGCATTTT. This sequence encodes CASSPRGGDQPQHF.

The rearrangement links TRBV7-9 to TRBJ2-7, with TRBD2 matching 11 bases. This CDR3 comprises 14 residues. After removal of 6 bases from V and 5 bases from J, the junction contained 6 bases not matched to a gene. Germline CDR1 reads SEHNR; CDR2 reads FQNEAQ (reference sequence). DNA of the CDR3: TGTGCCAGCAGTCCAGGACTAGCGGGTGACGAGCAGTACTTC. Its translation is CASSPGLAGDEQYF.

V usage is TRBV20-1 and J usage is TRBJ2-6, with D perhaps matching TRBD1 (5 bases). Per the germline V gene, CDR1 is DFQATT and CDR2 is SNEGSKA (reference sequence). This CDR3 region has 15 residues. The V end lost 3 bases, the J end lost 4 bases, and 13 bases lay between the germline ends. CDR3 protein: CSASYRHLGANVLTF. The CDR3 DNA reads TGCAGTGCTAGTTACAGGCACTTGGGGGCCAACGTCCTGACTTTC.

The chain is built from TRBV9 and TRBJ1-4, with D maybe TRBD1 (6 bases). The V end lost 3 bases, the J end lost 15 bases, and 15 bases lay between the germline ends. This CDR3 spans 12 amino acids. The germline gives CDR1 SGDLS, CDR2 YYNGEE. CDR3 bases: TGTGCCAGCAGCGGGTTAACCGGGGGCTTGTTTTTT. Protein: CASSGLTGGLFF.

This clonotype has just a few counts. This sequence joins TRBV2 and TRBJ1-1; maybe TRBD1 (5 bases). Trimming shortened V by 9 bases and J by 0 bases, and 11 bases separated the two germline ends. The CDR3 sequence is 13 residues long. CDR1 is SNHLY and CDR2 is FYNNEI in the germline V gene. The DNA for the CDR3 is TGTGCCAGGGGGGACGAAATGAACACTGAAGCTTTCTTT. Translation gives CARGDEMNTEAFF. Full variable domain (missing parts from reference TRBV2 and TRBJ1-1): EPEVTQTPSHQVTQMGQEVILRCVPISNHLYFYWYRQILGQKVEFLVSFYNNEISEKSEIFDDQFSVERPDGSNFTLKIRSTKLEDSAMYFCARGDEMNTEAFFGQGTRLTVV.

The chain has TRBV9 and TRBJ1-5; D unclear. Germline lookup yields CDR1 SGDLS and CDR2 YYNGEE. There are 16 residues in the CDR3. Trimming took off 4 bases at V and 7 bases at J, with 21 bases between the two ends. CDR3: CASSPPIEQVRQPQHF. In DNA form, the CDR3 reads TGTGCCAGCAGCCCCCCGATCGAGCAGGTCAGGCAGCCCCAGCATTTT.

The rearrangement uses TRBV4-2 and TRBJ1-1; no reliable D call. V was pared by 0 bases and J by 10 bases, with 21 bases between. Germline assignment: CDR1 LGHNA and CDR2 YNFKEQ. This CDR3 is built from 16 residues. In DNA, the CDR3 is TGTGCCAGCAGCCAAGATATCGGGAGTGGGTACAAGCGAGCTTTCTTT. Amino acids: CASSQDIGSGYKRAFF.

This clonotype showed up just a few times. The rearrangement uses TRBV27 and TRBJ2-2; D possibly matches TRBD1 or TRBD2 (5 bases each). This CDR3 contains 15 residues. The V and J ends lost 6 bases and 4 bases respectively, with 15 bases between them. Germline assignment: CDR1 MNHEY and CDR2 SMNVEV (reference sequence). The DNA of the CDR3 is TGTGCCAGCAGGGGAGCTGACAGAACCACCGGGGAGCTGTTTTTT. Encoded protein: CASRGADRTTGELFF.

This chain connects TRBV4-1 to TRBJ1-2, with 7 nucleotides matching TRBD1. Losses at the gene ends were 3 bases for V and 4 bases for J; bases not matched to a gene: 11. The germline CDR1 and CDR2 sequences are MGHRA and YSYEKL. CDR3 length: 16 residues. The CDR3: CASSQQIGDSLYGYTF. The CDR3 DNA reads TGCGCCAGCAGCCAGCAAATAGGGGACAGTCTCTATGGCTACACCTTC.

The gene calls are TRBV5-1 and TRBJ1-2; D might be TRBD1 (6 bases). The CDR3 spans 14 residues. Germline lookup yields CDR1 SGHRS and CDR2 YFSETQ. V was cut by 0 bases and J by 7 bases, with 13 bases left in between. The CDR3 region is CASSLGYGGLGYTF. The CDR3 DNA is TGCGCCAGCAGCTTGGGGTACGGGGGCCTTGGCTACACCTTC.